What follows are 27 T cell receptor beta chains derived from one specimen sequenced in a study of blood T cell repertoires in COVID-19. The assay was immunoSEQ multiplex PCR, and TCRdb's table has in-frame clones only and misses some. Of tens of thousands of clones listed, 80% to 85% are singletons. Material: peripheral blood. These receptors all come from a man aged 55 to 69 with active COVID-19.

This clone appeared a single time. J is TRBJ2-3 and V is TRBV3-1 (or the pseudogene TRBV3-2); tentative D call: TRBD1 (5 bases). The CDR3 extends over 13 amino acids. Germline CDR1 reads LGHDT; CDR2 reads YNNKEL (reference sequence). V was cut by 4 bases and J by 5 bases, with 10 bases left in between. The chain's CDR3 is CASSLQEEDTQYF. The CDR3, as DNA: TGTGCCAGCAGCCTACAGGAAGAAGATACGCAGTATTTT.

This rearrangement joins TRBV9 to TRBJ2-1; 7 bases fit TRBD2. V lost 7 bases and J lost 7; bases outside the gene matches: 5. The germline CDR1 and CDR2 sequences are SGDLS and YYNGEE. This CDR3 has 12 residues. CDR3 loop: CASRGEGNEQFF. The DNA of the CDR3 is TGTGCCAGCCGGGGGGAAGGGAATGAGCAGTTCTTC.

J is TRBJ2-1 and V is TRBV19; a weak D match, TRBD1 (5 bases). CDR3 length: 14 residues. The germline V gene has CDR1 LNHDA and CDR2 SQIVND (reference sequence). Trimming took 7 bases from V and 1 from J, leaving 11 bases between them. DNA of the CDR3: TGTGCCAGTAAAGGGGTTCTTTCCTACAATGAGCAGTTCTTC. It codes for CASKGVLSYNEQFF. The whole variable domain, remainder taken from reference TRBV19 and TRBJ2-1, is DGGITQSPKYLFRKEGQNVTLSCEQNLNHDAMYWYRQDPGQGLRLIYYSQIVNDFQKGDIAEGYSVSREKKESFPLTVTSAQKNPTAFYLCASKGVLSYNEQFFGPGTRLTVL.

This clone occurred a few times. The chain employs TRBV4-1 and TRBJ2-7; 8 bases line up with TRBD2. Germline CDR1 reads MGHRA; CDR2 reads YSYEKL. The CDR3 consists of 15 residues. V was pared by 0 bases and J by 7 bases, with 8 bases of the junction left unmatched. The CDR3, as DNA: TGCGCCAGCAGCCAAGAGTGGCGGGAGGACGGGGAGCAGTACTTC. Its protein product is CASSQEWREDGEQYF.

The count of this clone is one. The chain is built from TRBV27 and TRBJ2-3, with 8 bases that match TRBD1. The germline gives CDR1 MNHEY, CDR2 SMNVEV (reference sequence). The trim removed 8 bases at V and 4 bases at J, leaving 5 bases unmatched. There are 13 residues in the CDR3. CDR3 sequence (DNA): TGTGCCAGCGAGGACAGGGTTGCAGATACGCAGTATTTT. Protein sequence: CASEDRVADTQYF.

The CDR3 DNA follows: TGTGCCAGCAGCTTGGCCCAGGGATATTCCTACAATGAGCAGTTCTTC. Translated, it gives CASSLAQGYSYNEQFF. This chain links TRBV5-6 with TRBJ2-1; D possibly corresponds to TRBD1 (5 bases). The CDR3 is made up of 16 amino acids. V was cut by 0 bases and J by 1 base, with 11 bases left in between. Germline V gives CDR1 SGHDT, CDR2 YYEEEE.

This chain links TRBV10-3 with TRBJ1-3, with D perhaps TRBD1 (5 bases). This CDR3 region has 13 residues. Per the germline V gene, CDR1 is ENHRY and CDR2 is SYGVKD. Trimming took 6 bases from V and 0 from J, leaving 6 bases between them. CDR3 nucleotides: TGTGCCATCAGGGACATCTCTGGAAACACCATATATTTT. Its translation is CAIRDISGNTIYF.

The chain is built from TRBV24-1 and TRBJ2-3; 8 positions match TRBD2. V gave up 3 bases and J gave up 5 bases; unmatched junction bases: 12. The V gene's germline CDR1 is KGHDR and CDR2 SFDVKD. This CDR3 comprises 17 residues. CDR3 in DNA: TGTGCCACCAGTGATCCGAACATAGCGGGATTGGGAGATACGCAGTATTTT. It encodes CATSDPNIAGLGDTQYF.

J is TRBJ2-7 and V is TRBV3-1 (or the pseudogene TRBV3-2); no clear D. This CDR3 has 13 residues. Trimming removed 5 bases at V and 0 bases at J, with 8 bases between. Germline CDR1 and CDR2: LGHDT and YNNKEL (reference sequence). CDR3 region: CASSYFGSYEQYF. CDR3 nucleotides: TGTGCCAGCAGCTACTTCGGCTCCTACGAGCAGTACTTC.

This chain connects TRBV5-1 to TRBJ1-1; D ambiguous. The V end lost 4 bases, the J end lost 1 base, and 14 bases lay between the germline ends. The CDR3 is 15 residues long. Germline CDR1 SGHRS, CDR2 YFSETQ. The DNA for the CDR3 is TGCGCCAGCAGCCCGGGGTGGGCGCGGAACACTGAAGCTTTCTTT. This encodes CASSPGWARNTEAFF.

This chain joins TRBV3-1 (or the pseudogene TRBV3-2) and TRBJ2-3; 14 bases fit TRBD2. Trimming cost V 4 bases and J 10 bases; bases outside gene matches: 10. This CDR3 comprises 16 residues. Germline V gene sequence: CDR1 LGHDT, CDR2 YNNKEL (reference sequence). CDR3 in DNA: TGTGCCAGCAGCCCTGGGACTAGCGGGGGTTTTGGCGCGCAGTATTTT. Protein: CASSPGTSGGFGAQYF.

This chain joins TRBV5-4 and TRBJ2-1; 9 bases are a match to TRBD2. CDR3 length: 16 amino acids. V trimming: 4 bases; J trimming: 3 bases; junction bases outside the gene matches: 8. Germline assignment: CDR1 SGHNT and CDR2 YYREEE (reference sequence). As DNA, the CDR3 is TGTGCCAGCAGCCAGGGCGGGGGGGCCCTCTACAATGAGCAGTTCTTC. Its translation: CASSQGGGALYNEQFF.

The CDR3 DNA is TGCAGCGCTGAGCCGGGACTAGCGGGGGGGTCCGGGCAGTTCTTC. Protein: CSAEPGLAGGSGQFF. V usage is TRBV29-1 and J usage is TRBJ2-1; 16 nucleotides agree with TRBD2. The CDR3 has 15 residues. Losses at the gene ends were 7 bases for V and 12 bases for J; bases not matched to a gene: 12. Germline lookup yields CDR1 SQVTM and CDR2 ANQGSEA.

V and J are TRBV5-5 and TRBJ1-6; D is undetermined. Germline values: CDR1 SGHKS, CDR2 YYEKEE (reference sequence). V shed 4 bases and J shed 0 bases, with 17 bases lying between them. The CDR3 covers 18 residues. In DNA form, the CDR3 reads TGTGCCAGCAGCCCTAGCCCGGGGATTAGCTCCTATAATTCACCCCTCCACTTT. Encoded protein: CASSPSPGISSYNSPLHF.

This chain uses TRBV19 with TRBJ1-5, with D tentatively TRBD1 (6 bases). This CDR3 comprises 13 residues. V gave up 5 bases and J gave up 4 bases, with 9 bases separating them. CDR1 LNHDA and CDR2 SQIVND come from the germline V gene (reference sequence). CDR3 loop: CASSRDKNQPQHF. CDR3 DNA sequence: TGTGCCAGTAGTCGGGACAAAAATCAGCCCCAGCATTTT.

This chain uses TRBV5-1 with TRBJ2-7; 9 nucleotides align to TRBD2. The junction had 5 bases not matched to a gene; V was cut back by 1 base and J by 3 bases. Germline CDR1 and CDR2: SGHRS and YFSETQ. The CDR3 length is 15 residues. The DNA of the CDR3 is TGCGCCAGCAGCTTGACTAGCGGGCCCCTCTACGAGCAGTACTTC. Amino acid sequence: CASSLTSGPLYEQYF.

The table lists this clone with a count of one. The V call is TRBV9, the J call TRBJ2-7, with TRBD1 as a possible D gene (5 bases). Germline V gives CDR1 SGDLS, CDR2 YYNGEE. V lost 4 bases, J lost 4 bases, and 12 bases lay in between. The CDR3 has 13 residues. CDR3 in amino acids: CASSQGVGYEQYF. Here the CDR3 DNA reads TGTGCCAGCAGCCAAGGGGTAGGGTACGAGCAGTACTTC. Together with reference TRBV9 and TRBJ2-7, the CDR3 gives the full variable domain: DSGVTQTPKHLITATGQRVTLRCSPRSGDLSVYWYQQSLDQGLQFLIQYYNGEERAKGNILERFSAQQFPDLHSELNLSSLELGDSALYFCASSQGVGYEQYFGPGTRLTVT.

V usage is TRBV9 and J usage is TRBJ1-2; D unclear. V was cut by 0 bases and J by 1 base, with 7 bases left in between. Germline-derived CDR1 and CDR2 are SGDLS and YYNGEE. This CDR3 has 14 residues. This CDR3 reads CASSVAGGNYGYTF. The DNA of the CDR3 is TGTGCCAGCAGCGTAGCGGGAGGTAACTATGGCTACACCTTC.

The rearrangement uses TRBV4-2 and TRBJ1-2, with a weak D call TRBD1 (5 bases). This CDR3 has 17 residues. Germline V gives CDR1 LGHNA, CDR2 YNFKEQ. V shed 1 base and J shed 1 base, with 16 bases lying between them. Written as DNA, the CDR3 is TGTGCCAGCAGCCAAGGTGACAGAAATCAGTATAACTATGGCTACACCTTC. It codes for CASSQGDRNQYNYGYTF.

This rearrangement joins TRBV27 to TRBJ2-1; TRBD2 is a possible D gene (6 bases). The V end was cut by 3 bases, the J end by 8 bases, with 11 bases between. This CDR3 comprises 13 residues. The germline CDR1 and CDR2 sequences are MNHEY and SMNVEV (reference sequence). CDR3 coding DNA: TGTGCCAGCAGTTTTACTAGCACACATGAGCAGTTCTTC. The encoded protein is CASSFTSTHEQFF.

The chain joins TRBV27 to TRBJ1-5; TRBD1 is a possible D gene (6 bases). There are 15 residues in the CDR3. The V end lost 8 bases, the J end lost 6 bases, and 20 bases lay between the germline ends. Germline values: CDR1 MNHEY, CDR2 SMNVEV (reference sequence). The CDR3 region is CASSLQGMIPQPQHF. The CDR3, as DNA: TGTGCCAGCTCTCTACAGGGAATGATCCCTCAGCCCCAGCATTTT.

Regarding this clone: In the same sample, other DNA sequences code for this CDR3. The CDR3 nucleotides read TGTGCCAGCAGCTTCACAGGACCCGATACGCAGTATTTT. Residues: CASSFTGPDTQYF. The rearrangement links TRBV7-3 to TRBJ2-3; D possibly corresponds to TRBD1 (5 bases). V dropped 3 bases and J dropped 6 bases, with 10 bases sitting between them. CDR1 SGHTA and CDR2 FQGTGA come from the germline V gene. This CDR3 region has 13 residues. Drawing the rest from reference TRBV7-3 and TRBJ2-3, the complete variable domain is GAGVSQTPSNKVTEKGKYVELRCDPISGHTALYWYRQSLGQGPEFLIYFQGTGAADDSGLPNDRFFAVRPEGSVSTLKIQRTERGDSAVYLCASSFTGPDTQYFGPGTRLTVL.

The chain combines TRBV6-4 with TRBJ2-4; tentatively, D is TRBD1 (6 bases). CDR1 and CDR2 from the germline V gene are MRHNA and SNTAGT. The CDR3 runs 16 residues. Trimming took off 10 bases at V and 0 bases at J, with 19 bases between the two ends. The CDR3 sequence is CAKRDTRRLAKNIQYF. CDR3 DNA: TGTGCCAAACGGGACACCAGAAGATTAGCCAAAAACATTCAGTACTTC.

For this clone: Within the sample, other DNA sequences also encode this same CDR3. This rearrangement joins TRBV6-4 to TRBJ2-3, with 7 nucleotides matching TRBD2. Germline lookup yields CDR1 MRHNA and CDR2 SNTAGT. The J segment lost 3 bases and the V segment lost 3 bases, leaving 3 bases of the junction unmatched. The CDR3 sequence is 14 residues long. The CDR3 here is CASSDGGGTDTQYF. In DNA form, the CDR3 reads TGTGCCAGCAGTGATGGGGGGGGGACAGATACGCAGTATTTT.

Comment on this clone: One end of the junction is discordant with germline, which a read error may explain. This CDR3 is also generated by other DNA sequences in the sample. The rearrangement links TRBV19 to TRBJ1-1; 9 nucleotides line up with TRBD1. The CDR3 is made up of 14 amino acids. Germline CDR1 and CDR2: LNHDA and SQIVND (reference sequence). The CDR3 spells CASSVQGANTEAFF. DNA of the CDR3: TGTGCTAGTAGTGTACAGGGGGCGAACACTGAAGCTTTCTTT.

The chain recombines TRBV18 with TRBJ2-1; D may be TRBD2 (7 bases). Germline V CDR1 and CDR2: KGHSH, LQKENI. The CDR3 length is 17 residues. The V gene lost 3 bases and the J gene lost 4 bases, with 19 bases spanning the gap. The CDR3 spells CASSPEGGTHLYNEQFF. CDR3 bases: TGTGCCAGCTCACCCGAGGGGGGGACCCACCTTTACAATGAGCAGTTCTTC.

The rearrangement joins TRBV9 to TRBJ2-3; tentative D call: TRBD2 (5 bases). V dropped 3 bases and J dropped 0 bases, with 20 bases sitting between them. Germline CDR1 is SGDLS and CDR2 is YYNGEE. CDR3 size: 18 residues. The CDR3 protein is CASSAWALAIRSTDTQYF. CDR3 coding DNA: TGTGCCAGCAGCGCGTGGGCCCTAGCCATAAGAAGCACAGATACGCAGTATTTT.